This entry concerns a single T cell receptor (beta chain). As yet, its antigen is unknown. Sequencing was performed with immunoSEQ multiplex PCR; in TCRdb, only in-frame clones are kept and a portion is missing. The sample shows some 110,000 clones, about 90% of them seen only once. V lost 1 base to trimming and J lost 7 bases, with 8 bases between them. The germline V gene has CDR1 SGHTA and CDR2 FQGNSA. CDR3 length equals 13 residues. The data derive from a study of graft-versus-host responses after intestinal transplantation. The study, taken as a whole, reports: There was an association between peak levels of circulating GvH clones and early post-transplant HvG declines.

Here the sequenced sample was unstimulated CD4+ T cells sorted from spleen or lymph node cells, taken before intestinal transplant. The V gene is TRBV7-2, the J gene TRBJ1-5; unclear D gene. The receptor was isolated from a human donor who received an intestinal transplant. The CDR3 DNA is TGTGCCAGCAGCTTAGATCTCGGACAGCCCCAGCATTTT. It translates to CASSLDLGQPQHF.